A selection of T cell receptor beta chains follows, all from one sample in a study of blood T cell repertoires in COVID-19. The data were produced by immunoSEQ multiplex PCR, yet TCRdb's version contains in-frame clones alone and is incomplete. This table holds around 260,000 clones, around nine tenths found once. Sequencing used peripheral blood. These receptors came from a middle-aged woman who had recovered from COVID-19. The CDR3 runs from the conserved cysteine through the conserved F or W. Fields, in order: CDR3 length, D gene, V gene, J gene, clone size, CDR3 DNA, CDR3 protein. D genes are given only for firm matches. Not every row has a clone size; where given, it reads once, few, many or a size class.

>14|.|TRBV29-1|TRBJ1-5|.
TGCAGCGCTGTCCTGGACAGCCTTGATCAGCCCCAGCATTTT
CSAVLDSLDQPQHF
>16|TRBD2|TRBV9|TRBJ2-2|.
TGTGCCAGCAGCTGGCTAGCGGGAGGAGACACCGGGGAGCTGTTTTTT
CASSWLAGGDTGELFF
>18|.|TRBV27|TRBJ1-1|.
TGTGCCAGCAGGGGGCAGGGTAGGGGGAAGATACTGAACACTGAAGCTTTCTTT
CASRGQGRGKILNTEAFF
>16|TRBD2|TRBV13|TRBJ2-5|.
TGTGCCAGCAGCTTAGGCCCTAGCGGGAGTTTGAAGACCCAGTACTTC
CASSLGPSGSLKTQYF
>18|TRBD2|TRBV7-9|TRBJ2-6|few
TGTGCCAGCAGCTTAGGGGCCCTAGCGGGAACTGGGGCCAACGTCCTGACTTTC
CASSLGALAGTGANVLTF
>15|.|TRBV28|TRBJ1-3|.
TGTGCCAGCAAGACACCCATAGAAGCTGGAAACACCATATATTTT
CASKTPIEAGNTIYF
>16|.|TRBV19|TRBJ1-3|.
TGTGCCAGCACAGGCGGACACGATCAGAGGCTTAACACCATATATTTT
CASTGGHDQRLNTIYF
>16|TRBD2|TRBV7-7|TRBJ2-5|.
TGTGCCAGCAGCTTTGGACTAGCGGGAGGACAAGAGACCCAGTACTTC
CASSFGLAGGQETQYF
>16|.|TRBV13|TRBJ2-7|.
TGTGCCAGCAGCCCCGACGGCAGGGCGAATACTGGCGAGCAGTACTTC
CASSPDGRANTGEQYF
>14|.|TRBV19|TRBJ2-5|.
TGTGCCAGTAGTACATGGGACTCCCAGGAGACCCAGTACTTC
CASSTWDSQETQYF
>13|.|TRBV6-4|TRBJ1-5|few
TGTGCCAGCAGTGAAGTGAGAGGTCAGCCCCAGCATTTT
CASSEVRGQPQHF
>15|.|TRBV9|TRBJ1-5|few
TGTGCCAGCAGCGTCGGCGGGGGCGGCAATCAGCCCCAGCATTTT
CASSVGGGGNQPQHF
>15|TRBD2|TRBV6-5|TRBJ2-1|.
TGTGCCAGCAGCCAAGCGGGACTAGGATACAATGAGCAGTTCTTC
CASSQAGLGYNEQFF
>15|TRBD1|TRBV18|TRBJ1-4|.
TGTGCCAGCTCACCAAACAGGGGGTCTAATGAAAAACTGTTTTTT
CASSPNRGSNEKLFF
>12|TRBD1|TRBV12-3/TRBV12-4|TRBJ2-7|.
TGTGCCAGCAGTGCACAGGGGTTGGAGCAGTACTTC
CASSAQGLEQYF
>17|TRBD2|TRBV9|TRBJ2-2|.
TGTGCCAGCAGCGGGGGGACTAGCGGCCCGAACACCGGGGAGCTGTTTTTT
CASSGGTSGPNTGELFF
>16|TRBD2|TRBV5-1|TRBJ2-3|.
TGCGCCAGCAGCTCGGGACTAGCGGGAGCGACAGATACGCAGTATTTT
CASSSGLAGATDTQYF
>16|TRBD2|TRBV11-2|TRBJ2-1|.
TGTGCCAGCAGCTTAGGCACCACTAGCGCCAACAATGAGCAGTTCTTC
CASSLGTTSANNEQFF
>18|TRBD2|TRBV28|TRBJ2-6|few
TGTGCCAGCAGCCAGGGAGGGGAGTGGTACTCTGGGGCCAACGTCCTGACTTTC
CASSQGGEWYSGANVLTF
>14|.|TRBV3-1/TRBV3-2|TRBJ2-7|.
TGTGCCAGCAGCCAAGATATCGGTGGCTACGAGCAGTACTTC
CASSQDIGGYEQYF
>22|TRBD1|TRBV24-1|TRBJ2-2|.
TGTGCCACCAGTGAGAGCCCGGGACAGGGGGATTCCCAGTCTTTCTGGACCGGGGAGCTGTTTTTT
CATSESPGQGDSQSFWTGELFF
>14|.|TRBV18|TRBJ1-2|.
TGTGCCAGCTCACCACCGGGCGCTAACTATGGCTACACCTTC
CASSPPGANYGYTF
>15|.|TRBV30|TRBJ2-7|.
TGTGCCTGGAGGGAACAGGTCGGCGGCCCCTACGAGCAGTACTTC
CAWREQVGGPYEQYF
>15|.|TRBV19|TRBJ2-2|.
TGTGCCAGTATTCAGGGGCCCTCGAACACCGGGGAGCTGTTTTTT
CASIQGPSNTGELFF
>13|.|TRBV6-1|TRBJ1-2|.
TGTGCCAGCAGTGACCGACAGAACTATGGCTACACCTTC
CASSDRQNYGYTF
>14|.|TRBV7-2|TRBJ2-2|once
TGTGCCAGCAGCCCTCTCCGGGTCACCGGGGAGCTGTTTTTT
CASSPLRVTGELFF
>15|.|TRBV7-3|TRBJ2-3|.
TGTGCCAGCAGCCCAACACAGGGAATAACAGATACGCAGTATTTT
CASSPTQGITDTQYF
>20|TRBD2|TRBV18|TRBJ2-1|.
TGTGCCAGCTCACCAATGGGACTAGCGGGAGGGAACTACATGCACAATGAGCAGTTCTTC
CASSPMGLAGGNYMHNEQFF
>15|.|TRBV6-2/TRBV6-3|TRBJ1-1|.
TGTGCCAGCAGTTACTCACAGGGAAGGGTGACTGAAGCTTTCTTT
CASSYSQGRVTEAFF
>14|TRBD1|TRBV5-1|TRBJ1-2|.
TGCGCCAGCAGTTCGGGACAGGGAGGCTATGGCTACACCTTC
CASSSGQGGYGYTF
>13|.|TRBV29-1|TRBJ1-2|.
TGCAGCGTTGAAGGAGGGTCCAACTATGGCTACACCTTC
CSVEGGSNYGYTF
>14|TRBD1|TRBV19|TRBJ1-6|.
TGTGCCAGTAGCCAAACAGGGGGCTCTTCACCCCTCCACTTT
CASSQTGGSSPLHF
>15|TRBD1|TRBV30|TRBJ2-2|.
TGTGCCTGGAGTTCACAACAGGGGGCGGTTGGGGAGCTGTTTTTT
CAWSSQQGAVGELFF
>10|.|TRBV20-1|TRBJ1-1|.
TGCAGTGCTCTATACACTGAAGCTTTCTTT
CSALYTEAFF
>15|.|TRBV6-5|TRBJ2-3|.
TGTGCCAGCATGAAGACAGGCGTTCTCACAGATACGCAGTATTTT
CASMKTGVLTDTQYF
>17|TRBD1|TRBV4-2|TRBJ2-1|.
TGTGCCAGCAGCCTCTCCCAAGCGGGACAGGGGTACAATGAGCAGTTCTTC
CASSLSQAGQGYNEQFF
>16|.|TRBV18|TRBJ2-6|.
TGTGCCAGCCGACTCACAGGGCTCTCTGGGGCCAACGTCCTGACTTTC
CASRLTGLSGANVLTF
>15|.|TRBV11-2|TRBJ1-1|.
TGTGCCAGCAGCTTAGCGACAGTAATTGAAGTTAGGGCTTTCTTT
CASSLATVIEVRAFF
>15|TRBD1|TRBV7-2|TRBJ2-3|.
TGTGCCAGCAGCCTGGGGGGACAGGGGTCAGATACGCAGTATTTT
CASSLGGQGSDTQYF
>14|TRBD1|TRBV6-5|TRBJ1-4|.
TGTGCCAGCTCCCCAGGGGGCCCGAATGAAAAACTGTTTTTT
CASSPGGPNEKLFF
>18|TRBD2|TRBV5-4|TRBJ2-1|.
TGTGCCAGCAGCCGAGACGCCGAAACTAGCGGGAGGGCCTCTGAGCAGTTCTTC
CASSRDAETSGRASEQFF
>14|TRBD2|TRBV3-1/TRBV3-2|TRBJ2-1|.
TGTGCCAGCAGCCCCGGGACTAGTGTCAATGAGCAGTTCTTC
CASSPGTSVNEQFF
>15|TRBD1|TRBV5-5|TRBJ2-5|.
TGTGCCAGCAGCACAACCTCAGGGGGCGGAGAGACCCAGTACTTC
CASSTTSGGGETQYF
>12|.|TRBV7-9|TRBJ2-3|few
TGTGCCAGCACCCCGGTGATAGATACGCAGTATTTT
CASTPVIDTQYF
>15|TRBD2|TRBV7-9|TRBJ2-7|once
TGTGCCAGCAGCCGACTAGCGGGGGCGACCTACGAGCAGTACTTC
CASSRLAGATYEQYF
>15|TRBD2|TRBV11-2|TRBJ2-1|few
TGTGCCAGCAGATCGGGACTAGCGGGCGGGGATGAGCAGTTCTTC
CASRSGLAGGDEQFF
>15|TRBD1|TRBV10-3|TRBJ2-7|.
TGTGCCATCAGAGCGGGACAGGGGGTTTCATACGAGCAGTACTTC
CAIRAGQGVSYEQYF
>16|TRBD2|TRBV30|TRBJ2-7|.
TGTGCCTGGACACCGAACCTAGCGGGAGGGCCTCGCGAGCAGTACTTC
CAWTPNLAGGPREQYF
>13|.|TRBV6-5|TRBJ1-5|.
TGTGCCAGCAGTTTGGGAGAAAATCAGCCCCAGCATTTT
CASSLGENQPQHF
>15|.|TRBV27|TRBJ2-1|once
TGTGCCAGCATTAGATCCTTTCTCTCCTACAATGAGCAGTTCTTC
CASIRSFLSYNEQFF
>16|.|TRBV23-1|TRBJ1-3|.
TGCGCCAGCAGTCCTACCCCTCCGAGGTCGGGAAACACCATATATTTT
CASSPTPPRSGNTIYF
>13|.|TRBV30|TRBJ2-5|.
TGTGCCTGGAGTGTAGACTTGCGCCCAGCACAGTACTTC
CAWSVDLRPAQYF
>15|.|TRBV27|TRBJ2-2|few
TGTGCCACTAACCGGTGGGCCGCGAACACCGGGGAGCTGTTTTTT
CATNRWAANTGELFF
>16|.|TRBV3-1/TRBV3-2|TRBJ2-3|.
TGTGCCAGCAGCCAAGATCGCGCGGCAGAGACAGATACGCAGTATTTT
CASSQDRAAETDTQYF